This T cell receptor beta chain was profiled in a study of PD-1 blockade in mismatch repair-deficient tumors. Whole-study results and caveats: After pembrolizumab, tumor-resident clones rose rapidly, then generally contracted before radiologic responses.

As concerns this clone: Its target is unknown.

TCRdb's table, derived via immunoSEQ multiplex PCR, lists solely in-frame clones and lacks some. The sample lists some 84,000 clones, over 70% occurring once. Germline CDR1 and CDR2: SGHTS and YDEGEE. The CDR3 length is 14 residues. V was cut by 4 bases and J by 0 bases, with 8 bases left in between. TCR sequencing covered a few patients who responded to pembrolizumab. The sample in question was peripheral blood, obtained 12 weeks after starting pembrolizumab. The clonotype was recovered from an adult with mismatch repair-deficient cancer. The chain combines TRBV5-8 with TRBJ2-1; no firm D call. This chain's CDR3 is CASSRTFSYNEQFF. As DNA, the CDR3 is TGTGCCAGCAGCCGGACGTTCTCCTACAATGAGCAGTTCTTC.